This T cell receptor beta chain originates from a study of T cells in women clearing cervical HPV infection. For the study at large: Controls' single incident HPV16 infection cleared within 12 months without precancer.

Dot-blot hybridization genotyped cervical HPV amplified with MY09/MY11 PCR. Genomic DNA, averaging around 1,200 ng per sample, yielded TCR beta CDR3 via immunoSEQ. Generated by immunoSEQ multiplex PCR, the TCRdb table keeps only in-frame clones and is missing some. The sample holds tens of thousands of clones. CDR3 size: 16 residues. Germline trimming cut 6 bases from V and 4 bases from J; bases unmatched to any gene: 14. CDR1 and CDR2 from the germline V gene are WSHSY and SAAADI. Findings and caveats of the study: Richness plus V gene abundances separated cases from controls with AUC 0.7 to 0.9.

In the case of this clone: Its target is not known. The read finishes 3 residues shy of the CDR3 end, and the germline J gene is used to complete it.

The clonotype originates from a woman aged 18 to 75 with a cervical HPV16 infection that either progressed to CIN3+ or cleared (not recorded which). The chain couples TRBV10-2 to TRBJ1-2; 7 bases are a match to TRBD1. The sequencing input was blood buffy coat. CDR3 DNA, as far as it was read: TGCGCCAGCAGCGTGGGACAGAGGAACCCCCCCTATGGC. Translation gives CASSVGQRNPPYG. The full-length CDR3 reads as CASSVGQRNPPYGYTF.